A selection of T cell receptor beta chains follows, all from one sample in a study of blood T cell repertoires in COVID-19. Repertoires were generated with immunoSEQ multiplex PCR, while TCRdb's copy carries only in-frame clones and drops some. The sample includes more than 250,000 clones, roughly 86% of them seen just once. Source material: PBMCs or T cells enriched from blood (not recorded which). The receptor source for this set is a woman in her twenties or thirties who had recovered from COVID-19. Each CDR3 is given with its conserved first and last residue. D genes are given only for firm matches. Some rows have no size entry. The others give once, few or many, or a class for an expanded clone.

j_call | clone_size | d_call | v_call | cdr3_nt | cdr3_aa
TRBJ2-6 | NA | TRBD1 | TRBV5-1 | TGCGCCAGCAGCTTGCAGGGGGCGGCCGGGGCCAACGTCCTGACTTTC | CASSLQGAAGANVLTF
TRBJ1-5 | NA | TRBD1 | TRBV2 | TGTGCCAGCAGTAGACAGGGGAGGATGGGCAATCAGCCCCAGCATTTT | CASSRQGRMGNQPQHF
TRBJ2-3 | NA | TRBD1 | TRBV7-2 | TGTGCCAGCAGCGCCTACAGGGGGCGCACAGATACGCAGTATTTT | CASSAYRGRTDTQYF
TRBJ2-3 | NA | TRBD1 | TRBV18 | TGTGCCACGACAGGGACATCTACAGATACGCAGTATTTT | CATTGTSTDTQYF
TRBJ1-4 | NA | NA | TRBV19 | TGTGCCAGTAGCCGTTTCGGCGGAGTTAATGAAAAACTGTTTTTT | CASSRFGGVNEKLFF
TRBJ2-7 | few | NA | TRBV19 | TGTGCCAGTACCCCAGACGGGACAACATACGAGCAGTACTTC | CASTPDGTTYEQYF
TRBJ1-2 | NA | TRBD1 | TRBV5-5 | TGTGCCAGCAGCCCTCCCGGGACAGGCGATAACTATGGCTACACCTTC | CASSPPGTGDNYGYTF
TRBJ1-1 | NA | NA | TRBV19 | TGTGCCAGTAAGCCAGGATTCAACACTGAAGCTTTCTTT | CASKPGFNTEAFF
TRBJ2-7 | NA | TRBD1 | TRBV19 | TGTGCCAGTAGTTTAAGACAGGGAGCCTACGAGCAGTACTTC | CASSLRQGAYEQYF
TRBJ2-1 | NA | TRBD1 | TRBV7-9 | TGTGCCAGCAGCACCAGGACAGGCCGCATTGAGCAGTTCTTC | CASSTRTGRIEQFF
TRBJ1-5 | NA | NA | TRBV19 | TGTGCCAGTAGTATATCCAGGGATCAGCCCCAGCATTTT | CASSISRDQPQHF
TRBJ2-1 | NA | TRBD2 | TRBV18 | TGTGCCAGCTCACCCCTAAGCGGGGGGGCTTACAATGAGCAGTTCTTC | CASSPLSGGAYNEQFF
TRBJ1-5 | NA | NA | TRBV28 | TGTGCCAGCAGTGCCCGACAGGAAGCAGGGAATCAGCCCCAGCATTTT | CASSARQEAGNQPQHF
TRBJ2-3 | NA | NA | TRBV30 | TGTGCCTGGAGTGTACTTATCGGAGGGAGGAAGGGCACAGATACGCAGTATTTT | CAWSVLIGGRKGTDTQYF